The entry that follows covers one T cell receptor (beta chain) sequence. The source of the sample is a study of T cell responses to AZD1222 COVID-19 vaccine. Data came from immunoSEQ multiplex PCR; TCRdb stores just in-frame clones and leaves some out. The data hold around 110,000 clones, with around 91% observed a single time. Trimming took off 4 bases at V and 2 bases at J, with 20 bases between the two ends. The CDR3 consists of 17 residues. Per the germline V gene, CDR1 is MGHRA and CDR2 is YSYEKL. Sample: peripheral blood, taken on day 0 of AZD1222 vaccination. This TCR came from an adult in good health. The gene calls are TRBV4-1 and TRBJ1-2; D unresolved. This chain's CDR3 is CASSPLMARERNYGYTF. The CDR3 DNA follows: TGCGCCAGCAGCCCCCTGATGGCCCGGGAGAGGAACTATGGCTACACCTTC.